The 25 T cell receptor beta chains presented below share a single source sample, sequenced in a study of siplizumab effects on memory and regulatory T cells. The assay was immunoSEQ multiplex PCR, and TCRdb's table has in-frame clones only and misses some. Here the sample spans roughly 56,000 clones, more than 85% being singletons. Sequenced material: CD8+ T cells sorted from blood. These receptors all stem from a human donor in good health.

The chain joins TRBV5-1 to TRBJ2-5; 8 bases map to TRBD1. CDR1 is SGHRS, CDR2 YFSETQ, per germline. CDR3 length equals 14 residues. The V segment lost 6 bases and the J segment 5 bases; nucleotides outside the gene matches: 9. The CDR3 loop reads CASTEGTGGETQYF. The CDR3 DNA reads TGCGCCAGCACCGAAGGGACAGGAGGGGAGACCCAGTACTTC.

V usage is TRBV4-1 and J usage is TRBJ2-7, with a possible D match to TRBD1 (6 bases). The CDR3 is made up of 15 amino acids. Looked up from germline, CDR1 is MGHRA and CDR2 is YSYEKL. V lost 4 bases and J lost 2, with 15 bases in between. The CDR3 is CASSPSDRSTYEQYF. Here the CDR3 DNA reads TGCGCCAGCAGCCCCTCTGACAGGTCAACCTACGAGCAGTACTTC.

The chain recombines TRBV10-3 with TRBJ2-2, with TRBD1 as a possible D gene (6 bases). The V end lost 5 bases, the J end lost 0 bases, and 13 bases lay between the germline ends. Germline CDR1 ENHRY, CDR2 SYGVKD. There are 16 residues in the CDR3. CDR3 residues: CAISKIEGANTGELFF. The CDR3, as DNA: TGTGCCATCAGTAAGATCGAGGGGGCGAACACCGGGGAGCTGTTTTTT.

V is TRBV5-6 and J is TRBJ2-2; 9 bases are shared with TRBD1. V was pared by 0 bases and J by 7 bases, with 4 bases of the junction left unmatched. CDR1 is SGHDT and CDR2 is YYEEEE in the germline V gene. The CDR3 is 15 residues long. CDR3 sequence: CASSLGDRAGGELFF. The CDR3 DNA reads TGTGCCAGCAGCTTGGGGGACAGGGCAGGCGGGGAGCTGTTTTTT.

The gene calls are TRBV19 and TRBJ1-5; D gene unclear. Between the trimmed V and J ends, which lost 2 bases and 3 bases, there was a span of 2 bases. CDR1 is LNHDA, CDR2 SQIVND, per germline (reference sequence). The CDR3 extends over 12 amino acids. The CDR3: CASSIFNQPQHF. The CDR3 DNA sequence: TGTGCCAGTAGTATATTCAATCAGCCCCAGCATTTT.

This clone was recorded once. This chain joins TRBV18 and TRBJ1-2; no definite D call. The germline V and J ends were trimmed by 2 bases and 3 bases, with 10 bases remaining between them. The CDR3 spans 14 residues. Germline values: CDR1 KGHSH, CDR2 LQKENI. The CDR3 region has the DNA TGTGCCAGCTCACCAAATGCGGGCGACTATGGCTACACCTTC. Protein: CASSPNAGDYGYTF.

V usage is TRBV18 and J usage is TRBJ1-5; no clear D gene. The germline gives CDR1 KGHSH, CDR2 LQKENI. V lost 3 bases to trimming and J lost 7 bases, with 13 bases between them. The CDR3 loop spans 14 amino acids. CDR3 loop: CASSPTGEEQPQHF. The CDR3, as DNA: TGTGCCAGCTCACCGACCGGGGAGGAACAGCCCCAGCATTTT.

This chain uses TRBV4-1 with TRBJ2-3; 9 positions match TRBD1. Germline CDR1 MGHRA, CDR2 YSYEKL. This CDR3 is 15 amino acids long. Trimming removed 1 base from V and 6 bases from J; junction bases left unmatched: 5. CDR3 nucleotide sequence: TGCGCCAGCAGCCAAGGACAGGGGGGCGGGGATACGCAGTATTTT. This gives the protein CASSQGQGGGDTQYF.

CDR3 in DNA: TGTGCCTGGACTCTCGGGGGGGCTGACGAGCAGTACTTC. Protein: CAWTLGGADEQYF. The chain combines TRBV30 with TRBJ2-7; 8 bases agree with TRBD2. Trimming removed 4 bases from V and 5 bases from J; junction bases left unmatched: 7. Germline V gene sequence: CDR1 GTSNPN, CDR2 SVGIG (reference sequence). CDR3 length equals 13 residues. Using reference TRBV30 and TRBJ2-7 for the parts outside the CDR3, the full variable domain is SQTIHQWPATLVQPVGSPLSLECTVEGTSNPNLYWYRQAAGRGLQLLFYSVGIGQISSEVPQNLSASRPQDRQFILSSKKLLLSDSGFYLCAWTLGGADEQYFGPGTRLTVT.

V gene TRBV15 combines with J gene TRBJ1-5; possible D gene TRBD1, 5 bases. The germline CDR1 and CDR2 sequences are LNHNV and YYDKDF (reference sequence). CDR3 length equals 15 residues. Trimming cost V 5 bases and J 5 bases, with 16 bases left between them. The CDR3 coding sequence is TGTGCCACCAGCCTGACGCGGGGGGTTGATCAGCCCCAGCATTTT. Amino acid sequence: CATSLTRGVDQPQHF.

The CDR3: CASSYLASDTEAFF. Written as DNA, the CDR3 is TGTGCCAGCAGTTACCTGGCATCCGACACTGAAGCTTTCTTT. The V and J genes are TRBV6-5 and TRBJ1-1; D gene ambiguous. Germline CDR1 and CDR2: MNHEY and SVGAGI. The ends were cut back, 2 bases at V and 3 bases at J, with 10 bases in the middle. This CDR3 has 14 residues.

This chain joins TRBV13 and TRBJ2-5; maybe TRBD2 (5 bases). Per germline, CDR1 PRHDT and CDR2 FYEKMQ (reference sequence). The germline V and J ends were trimmed by 3 bases and 7 bases, with 12 bases remaining between them. This CDR3 is built from 13 residues. The CDR3 coding sequence is TGTGCCAGCAGCTTTGGCGTAGGAGGGACCCAGTACTTC. It translates to CASSFGVGGTQYF.

The chain employs TRBV15 and TRBJ1-2; D possibly corresponds to TRBD1 (5 bases). V dropped 0 bases and J dropped 5 bases, with 10 bases sitting between them. The germline CDR1 and CDR2 sequences are LNHNV and YYDKDF (reference sequence). The CDR3 has 14 amino acids. CDR3 in DNA: TGTGCCACCAGCAGAGAACGGCGGGGGTATGGCTACACCTTC. Translation gives CATSRERRGYGYTF.

This chain uses TRBV7-6 with TRBJ2-5, with a tentative D call TRBD2 (6 bases). CDR3 length: 13 residues. Trimming left V 5 bases short and J 4 bases short, with 11 bases between. Per germline, CDR1 SGHVS and CDR2 FNYEAQ. The CDR3, as DNA: TGTGCCAGCAGCCGAGAGGAGGGAGAGACCCAGTACTTC. Its translation: CASSREEGETQYF.

The CDR3: CSVRGLITAETGNTIYF. CDR3 nucleotide sequence: TGCAGCGTCCGGGGCCTAATTACAGCGGAGACTGGAAACACCATATATTTT. The rearrangement joins TRBV29-1 to TRBJ1-3, with D perhaps matching TRBD1 (5 bases). Germline V gene sequence: CDR1 SQVTM, CDR2 ANQGSEA. The CDR3 length is 17 residues. Trimming took off 6 bases at V and 2 bases at J, with 23 bases between the two ends.

The J gene is TRBJ2-2, the V gene TRBV4-3, with 8 positions matching TRBD2. The CDR3 has 16 amino acids. The V gene end was trimmed by 4 bases and the J gene end by 6 bases; junction bases not matched to a gene: 10. Germline lookup yields CDR1 LGHNA and CDR2 YSLEER. The CDR3 DNA reads TGCGCCAGCAGCCCCATCTGGGCTAGCGGGTCCGGGGAGCTGTTTTTT. Its translation is CASSPIWASGSGELFF.

The CDR3 region is CASSHMTDSYEQYF. DNA for the CDR3: TGCGCCAGCAGCCACATGACAGACTCCTACGAGCAGTACTTC. The V gene is TRBV5-1, the J gene TRBJ2-7, with D possibly being TRBD1 (5 bases). Germline values: CDR1 SGHRS, CDR2 YFSETQ. Trimming took 4 bases from V and 0 from J, leaving 11 bases between them. The CDR3 totals 14 residues.

The chain carries TRBV5-1 and TRBJ2-3, with 9 positions matching TRBD2. The J segment lost 4 bases and the V segment lost 0 bases, leaving 9 bases of the junction unmatched. CDR1 and CDR2 from the germline V gene are SGHRS and YFSETQ. CDR3 length: 17 amino acids. The chain's CDR3 is CASSLAVVAGVADTQYF. CDR3 nucleotide sequence: TGCGCCAGCAGCTTGGCCGTGGTAGCGGGAGTCGCAGATACGCAGTATTTT.

The chain carries TRBV19 and TRBJ2-6, with 9 bases aligning to TRBD1. The J segment lost 3 bases and the V segment lost 5 bases, leaving 5 bases of the junction unmatched. The CDR3 is 16 residues long. Germline assignment: CDR1 LNHDA and CDR2 SQIVND (reference sequence). CDR3 protein: CASSVGQGYGANVLTF. The CDR3 bases are TGTGCCAGTAGTGTGGGACAGGGTTATGGGGCCAACGTCCTGACTTTC. Filled out from reference TRBV19 and TRBJ2-6, the complete variable domain reads DGGITQSPKYLFRKEGQNVTLSCEQNLNHDAMYWYRQDPGQGLRLIYYSQIVNDFQKGDIAEGYSVSREKKESFPLTVTSAQKNPTAFYLCASSVGQGYGANVLTFGAGSRLTVL.

The J gene is TRBJ2-3, the V gene TRBV7-2; TRBD2 is a possible D gene (6 bases). Germline loops: CDR1 SGHTA, CDR2 FQGNSA. Trimming cost V 5 bases and J 4 bases, with 19 bases left between them. CDR3 length: 16 amino acids. CDR3 sequence: CASSQVPGSGSDTQYF. CDR3 nucleotides: TGTGCCAGCAGCCAAGTTCCAGGGAGCGGGTCAGATACGCAGTATTTT.

The rearrangement joins TRBV9 to TRBJ2-1; 9 positions match TRBD2. V lost 4 bases to trimming and J lost 6 bases; unmatched junction nucleotides: 8. Per germline, CDR1 SGDLS and CDR2 YYNGEE. CDR3 length equals 15 residues. In DNA form, the CDR3 reads TGTGCCAGCAGCTCTCACAGGACTAGCGCCAATGAGCAGTTCTTC. Translating gives CASSSHRTSANEQFF.

The chain has TRBV7-6 and TRBJ1-4; 11 positions agree with TRBD1. Germline-derived CDR1 and CDR2 are SGHVS and FNYEAQ. The trim removed 4 bases at V and 7 bases at J, leaving 2 bases unmatched. The CDR3 loop spans 14 amino acids. CDR3 loop: CASSWDRGAEKLFF. The DNA for the CDR3 is TGTGCCAGCAGCTGGGACAGGGGGGCTGAAAAACTGTTTTTT.

V usage is TRBV6-4 and J usage is TRBJ1-1; D is unclear. The CDR3 spans 13 residues. CDR1 and CDR2 (germline): MRHNA, SNTAGT. Between the trimmed V and J ends, which lost 3 bases and 3 bases, there was a span of 8 bases. CDR3 region: CASSDREDTEAFF. The CDR3 DNA sequence: TGTGCCAGCAGTGATCGTGAAGACACTGAAGCTTTCTTT.

This sequence joins TRBV7-9 and TRBJ1-5, with D uncertain. Germline V gene data show CDR1 as SEHNR and CDR2 as FQNEAQ (reference sequence). Trimming shortened V by 3 bases and J by 3 bases, and 9 bases separated the two germline ends. The CDR3 has 14 residues. CDR3 residues: CASSFGGDNQPQHF. CDR3 coding DNA: TGTGCCAGCAGCTTTGGAGGCGACAATCAGCCCCAGCATTTT.

V gene TRBV7-8 combines with J gene TRBJ2-7; TRBD1 matches 10 bases. Looked up from germline, CDR1 is SGHVS and CDR2 is FQNEAQ. J gave up 2 bases and V 4 bases, and 8 bases lay outside the gene matches. CDR3 size: 16 residues. For the CDR3, the DNA is TGTGCCAGCAGCTCCTGGGACAGGGGAACCCCCTACGAGCAGTACTTC. Translating it yields CASSSWDRGTPYEQYF.